What follows are 25 T cell receptor beta chains derived from one specimen sequenced in a study of identifying expanded T cells in peripheral blood. TCRdb's copy holds only in-frame clones and misses some; the assay was immunoSEQ multiplex PCR. The sample has over 90,000 clones, roughly 88% seen once; the top ten hold 13% to 15%. The sequencing sample was made of blood. These receptor sequences come from a person aged 18 to 70 in good health.

This chain connects TRBV4-2 to TRBJ2-7; 7 positions agree with TRBD2. With V trimmed by 0 bases and J by 3 bases, 8 bases remained unmatched. The CDR3 runs 16 residues. Looked up from germline, CDR1 is LGHNA and CDR2 is YNFKEQ. This chain's CDR3 is CASSQDQAGFNYEQYF. In DNA form, the CDR3 reads TGTGCCAGCAGCCAAGACCAAGCGGGATTTAACTACGAGCAGTACTTC.

This chain uses TRBV9 with TRBJ1-3; D not certain. Germline CDR1 and CDR2: SGDLS and YYNGEE. The CDR3 is 15 residues long. Trimming removed 0 bases from V and 0 bases from J, with 7 bases in between. The CDR3 protein is CASSVVGSSGNTIYF. The CDR3 DNA reads as TGTGCCAGCAGCGTAGTGGGCAGCTCTGGAAACACCATATATTTT. Variable domain in full (rest from reference TRBV9 and TRBJ1-3): DSGVTQTPKHLITATGQRVTLRCSPRSGDLSVYWYQQSLDQGLQFLIQYYNGEERAKGNILERFSAQQFPDLHSELNLSSLELGDSALYFCASSVVGSSGNTIYFGEGSWLTVV.

The V gene is TRBV9, the J gene TRBJ2-3, with 8 positions matching TRBD1. This CDR3 is 14 amino acids long. The trim removed 0 bases at V and 4 bases at J, leaving 1 base unmatched. CDR1 and CDR2 from the germline V gene are SGDLS and YYNGEE. CDR3 sequence: CASSVGQGSDTQYF. The DNA for the CDR3 is TGTGCCAGCAGCGTAGGACAGGGGTCAGATACGCAGTATTTT. The whole variable domain, remainder taken from reference TRBV9 and TRBJ2-3, is DSGVTQTPKHLITATGQRVTLRCSPRSGDLSVYWYQQSLDQGLQFLIQYYNGEERAKGNILERFSAQQFPDLHSELNLSSLELGDSALYFCASSVGQGSDTQYFGPGTRLTVL.

The chain links TRBV5-1 to TRBJ1-1; no clear D. Trimming pared 4 bases from V and 2 bases from J, leaving 21 bases between. The germline V gene encodes CDR1 SGHRS and CDR2 YFSETQ. This CDR3 is 17 amino acids long. The CDR3 bases are TGCGCCAGCAGCCCACCTGGAACGGGCGGACTTAACACTGAAGCTTTCTTT. Its translation is CASSPPGTGGLNTEAFF.

This clone was counted a few times. V is TRBV30 and J is TRBJ1-6; D is undetermined. Per the germline V gene, CDR1 is GTSNPN and CDR2 is SVGIG (reference sequence). The CDR3 is made up of 13 amino acids. V was clipped by 3 bases and J by 8 bases, with 11 bases between them. In DNA, the CDR3 is TGTGCCTGGAGCATCATTGAGGATTCACCCCTCCACTTT. It is translated as CAWSIIEDSPLHF. Complete variable domain (other parts from reference TRBV30 and TRBJ1-6): SQTIHQWPATLVQPVGSPLSLECTVEGTSNPNLYWYRQAAGRGLQLLFYSVGIGQISSEVPQNLSASRPQDRQFILSSKKLLLSDSGFYLCAWSIIEDSPLHFGNGTRLTVT.

This CDR3 reads CASSPEGDTQYF. The CDR3 coding sequence is TGTGCCAGCAGCCCAGAGGGGGATACGCAGTATTTT. The chain employs TRBV7-9 and TRBJ2-3; D may match TRBD1 or TRBD2 (5 bases each). This CDR3 has 12 amino acids. Germline V gene sequence: CDR1 SEHNR, CDR2 FQNEAQ (reference sequence). V was trimmed by 5 bases and J by 6 bases, leaving 9 bases between them.

In DNA, the CDR3 is TGTGCCAGCAGTGAGTCGAGTGGTAATGAAAAACTGTTTTTT. Amino acids: CASSESSGNEKLFF. The V and J genes are TRBV2 and TRBJ1-4; D is unresolved. This CDR3 contains 14 residues. The V end was cut by 3 bases, the J end by 4 bases, with 9 bases between. CDR1 is SNHLY, CDR2 FYNNEI, per germline.

This clone appeared a few times. The J gene is TRBJ1-1, the V gene TRBV4-2; the D gene is possibly TRBD1 (5 bases). The CDR3 sequence is 14 residues long. The V end was cut by 1 base, the J end by 6 bases, with 12 bases between. CDR1 LGHNA and CDR2 YNFKEQ come from the germline V gene. The DNA for the CDR3 is TGTGCCAGCAGCCAAGCTACGACAGTCCCTGAAGCTTTCTTT. Residues: CASSQATTVPEAFF.

J is TRBJ2-2 and V is TRBV6-5; 7 positions agree with TRBD1. V shed 5 bases and J 4 bases; nucleotides not matched to a gene: 7. The CDR3 loop spans 15 amino acids. Germline lookup yields CDR1 MNHEY and CDR2 SVGAGI. The CDR3 bases are TGTGCCAGCAGTCTTACCGACAGGGCCACCGGGGAGCTGTTTTTT. Translating it yields CASSLTDRATGELFF.

This clone has only one observation. The genes are TRBV5-8 and TRBJ2-1; 7 bases line up with TRBD2. CDR1 is SGHTS and CDR2 is YDEGEE in the germline V gene. The junction had 8 bases not matched to a gene; V was cut back by 1 base and J by 10 bases. This CDR3 region has 14 residues. CDR3 sequence: CASSLKGAGGEQFF. In DNA, the CDR3 is TGTGCCAGCAGCTTGAAGGGTGCCGGGGGGGAGCAGTTCTTC.

This chain connects TRBV7-3 to TRBJ2-3; 9 nucleotides agree with TRBD2. Germline CDR1 and CDR2: SGHTA and FQGTGA. J gave up 7 bases and V 2 bases, and 7 bases lay outside the gene matches. This CDR3 contains 15 residues. This CDR3 reads CASSLGGGAANTQYF. The CDR3 DNA follows: TGTGCCAGCAGCTTAGGCGGGGGGGCCGCGAATACGCAGTATTTT.

The gene calls are TRBV19 and TRBJ2-7; unclear D gene. The CDR3 is 13 amino acids. Trimming left V 1 base short and J 3 bases short, with 7 bases between. The V gene's germline CDR1 is LNHDA and CDR2 SQIVND (reference sequence). For the CDR3, the DNA is TGTGCCAGTAGTATAGGAGGCGTCTACGAGCAGTACTTC. It codes for CASSIGGVYEQYF. The whole variable domain, remainder taken from reference TRBV19 and TRBJ2-7, is DGGITQSPKYLFRKEGQNVTLSCEQNLNHDAMYWYRQDPGQGLRLIYYSQIVNDFQKGDIAEGYSVSREKKESFPLTVTSAQKNPTAFYLCASSIGGVYEQYFGPGTRLTVT.

The rearrangement links TRBV27 to TRBJ2-3; TRBD1 is a possible D gene (6 bases). Trimming left V 3 bases short and J 8 bases short, with 18 bases between. From germline, CDR1 is MNHEY and CDR2 SMNVEV (reference sequence). The CDR3 runs to 15 residues. CDR3 sequence: CASSFFLGGALTQYF. The CDR3, as DNA: TGTGCCAGCAGTTTCTTTTTAGGGGGTGCCCTTACGCAGTATTTT.

The chain combines TRBV6-6 with TRBJ2-7; TRBD1 matches at 9 bases. This CDR3 spans 14 amino acids. Germline V gene data show CDR1 as MNHNY and CDR2 as SVGAGI (reference sequence). V gave up 10 bases and J gave up 2 bases; unmatched junction bases: 9. The CDR3 reads CATTPGQGPYEQYF. The CDR3 DNA is TGTGCCACCACGCCGGGACAGGGACCCTACGAGCAGTACTTC.

The V gene is TRBV7-9, the J gene TRBJ1-2; the match to TRBD1 covers 10 bases. V gave up 4 bases and J gave up 5 bases; unmatched junction bases: 7. This CDR3 comprises 15 residues. Germline assignment: CDR1 SEHNR and CDR2 FQNEAQ (reference sequence). CDR3 protein: CASSSDRGPIYGYTF. The CDR3 DNA reads as TGTGCCAGCAGCTCCGACAGGGGGCCTATATATGGCTACACCTTC.

The chain has TRBV5-1 and TRBJ2-7, with D possibly being TRBD1 or TRBD2 (5 bases each). V was cut by 0 bases and J by 2 bases, with 15 bases left in between. Germline CDR1 and CDR2: SGHRS and YFSETQ. CDR3 length equals 16 residues. The CDR3 DNA is TGCGCCAGCAGCTTGGCCAGGCTGGGGGAAACCTACGAGCAGTACTTC. Amino acids: CASSLARLGETYEQYF. The full variable domain, with the rest looked up from reference TRBV5-1 and TRBJ2-7, is KAGVTQTPRYLIKTRGQQVTLSCSPISGHRSVSWYQQTPGQGLQFLFEYFSETQRNKGNFPGRFSGRQFSNSRSEMNVSTLELGDSALYLCASSLARLGETYEQYFGPGTRLTVT.

The chain recombines TRBV11-2 with TRBJ2-1, with D possibly matching TRBD2 (5 bases). The CDR3 has 13 residues. V lost 5 bases to trimming and J lost 6 bases, with 11 bases between them. Looked up from germline, CDR1 is SGHAT and CDR2 is FQNNGV. The CDR3 nucleotides read TGTGCCAGCAGCGGACTCCCCCTCAATGAGCAGTTCTTC. Translation gives CASSGLPLNEQFF.

The chain joins TRBV11-2 to TRBJ2-3; D is ambiguous. The germline gives CDR1 SGHAT, CDR2 FQNNGV. V shed 0 bases and J shed 3 bases, with 1 base lying between them. The length of the CDR3 is 12 residues. CDR3 sequence: CASSLETDTQYF. DNA for the CDR3: TGTGCCAGCAGCTTAGAGACAGATACGCAGTATTTT.

This clone was seen once. The rearrangement links TRBV12-5 to TRBJ2-3, with 7 bases identical to TRBD1. Germline V gene sequence: CDR1 LGHNT, CDR2 FRNRAP. Trimming removed 6 bases from V and 3 bases from J; junction bases left unmatched: 6. The CDR3 loop spans 14 amino acids. The CDR3 DNA sequence: TGTGCTAGTGGCCGGGACAGTCATACAGATACGCAGTATTTT. Amino acids: CASGRDSHTDTQYF.

J is TRBJ2-6 and V is TRBV5-8; no definite D call. Per the germline V gene, CDR1 is SGHTS and CDR2 is YDEGEE. Trimming pared 0 bases from V and 0 bases from J, leaving 13 bases between. The CDR3 consists of 18 residues. The CDR3 loop reads CASSLGRILNSGANVLTF. The CDR3 bases are TGTGCCAGCAGCTTGGGCAGGATACTTAACTCTGGGGCCAACGTCCTGACTTTC.

The genes are TRBV5-1 and TRBJ2-1; a weak D match, TRBD1 (5 bases). Trimming took off 1 base at V and 3 bases at J, with 20 bases between the two ends. Germline V gene data show CDR1 as SGHRS and CDR2 as YFSETQ. The CDR3 contains 18 residues. As DNA, the CDR3 is TGCGCCAGCAGCTTGAGACAGCCGGATGCCGTCCTCTACAATGAGCAGTTCTTC. Encoded protein: CASSLRQPDAVLYNEQFF. Variable domain in full (rest from reference TRBV5-1 and TRBJ2-1): KAGVTQTPRYLIKTRGQQVTLSCSPISGHRSVSWYQQTPGQGLQFLFEYFSETQRNKGNFPGRFSGRQFSNSRSEMNVSTLELGDSALYLCASSLRQPDAVLYNEQFFGPGTRLTVL.

This sequence joins TRBV2 and TRBJ1-1, with D perhaps matching TRBD1 (6 bases). The CDR3 length is 13 residues. Trimming removed 8 bases at V and 2 bases at J, with 12 bases between. Germline V lookup: CDR1 SNHLY, CDR2 FYNNEI. CDR3 sequence (DNA): TGTGCCAGCCGTATACAGGGAAACACTGAAGCTTTCTTT. As protein: CASRIQGNTEAFF.

The J gene is TRBJ1-4, the V gene TRBV5-5; D is uncertain. CDR1 and CDR2 (germline): SGHKS, YYEKEE (reference sequence). Trimming took 0 bases from V and 1 from J, leaving 7 bases between them. The CDR3 length is 15 residues. CDR3 DNA sequence: TGTGCCAGCAGCTTGGAACCTGGAACTAATGAAAAACTGTTTTTT. Translation gives CASSLEPGTNEKLFF.

This rearrangement joins TRBV7-2 to TRBJ2-1, with 9 positions matching TRBD2. Germline V gene sequence: CDR1 SGHTA, CDR2 FQGNSA. CDR3 length: 12 amino acids. Trimming at V came to 5 bases and at J to 12 bases, leaving 5 bases not matched to a gene. The CDR3 sequence is CASSASGTVQFF. DNA of the CDR3: TGTGCCAGCAGCGCTAGCGGGACTGTGCAGTTCTTC.

The chain recombines TRBV9 with TRBJ2-3; 8 bases map to TRBD2. This CDR3 is built from 18 residues. The ends lost 4 bases at V and 1 base at J; junction bases unmatched: 14. Looked up from germline, CDR1 is SGDLS and CDR2 is YYNGEE. In DNA form, the CDR3 reads TGTGCCAGCAGCCCCGGGGGGGCGGGGTGGTTGGGCACAGATACGCAGTATTTT. Amino acids: CASSPGGAGWLGTDTQYF.